This TCR beta chain was found in a study of post-analysis software for immune sequencing data. Notes on the study in general: Among roughly five TRBV segments more frequent in patients than controls were TRBV5-6, TRBV5-1 and TRBV20-1. Diversity measured as normalized Chao1 was significantly lower in multiple sclerosis patients than in controls. With F measure, samples from one preparation batch clustered together strongly.

This clonotype was recorded a few times. Its antigen is unknown. CDR3 size: 16 residues. CDR1 is MNHEY and CDR2 is SMNVEV in the germline V gene (reference sequence). V lost 3 bases and J 9 bases, leaving 18 bases between the germline ends. Unique molecular identifiers had been added to the TCR beta cDNA libraries. TCRdb recomputed calls from the PCR reads with MiXCR, one row per CDR3 protein. This table holds about 800,000 distinct CDR3 sequences, approximately 30% found once. The V gene is TRBV27, the J gene TRBJ1-6, with D hard to call. Sequences were obtained from blood. The clonotype comes from a girl aged 5-17 years with multiple sclerosis. The CDR3 DNA follows: TGTGCCAGCAGTTTGAACGCGGGAGGGTTGGGTTCACCCCTCCACTTT. Encoded protein: CASSLNAGGLGSPLHF.